The 15 T cell receptor beta chains reported below all come from one sample, sequenced in a study of T-cell reconstitution after alpha-beta-depleted transplantation in children (TCRdb year 2016). The library was prepared using PCR. TCRdb names Illumina HiSeq 2500 as the instrument used. TCR library preparation used molecular barcoding, with unique molecular identifiers applied to normalize quantification of the TCRbeta repertoire. TCRdb applied fastp at Q25 and MiXCR to the public reads, then kept only in-frame beta chains. For every CDR3 protein sequence, its rows merge into one entry that carries the most common genes and DNA. Recorded for this sample are around 480,000 distinct CDR3 sequences; 32% of them occurred a single time. The ten most abundant clones make up under 3% of the sample. Source: PBMCs from the stem cell graft donor, taken from the stem cell graft. These receptors were taken from a human donor who donated a stem cell graft to a child with aplastic anemia.

V gene TRBV20-1 combines with J gene TRBJ2-2; D remains ambiguous. This CDR3 comprises 16 residues. The V gene lost 2 bases and the J gene lost 0 bases, with 13 bases spanning the gap. Germline V CDR1 and CDR2: DFQATT, SNEGSKA (reference sequence). CDR3 nucleotides: TGCAGTGCTAGACCCTCGAGCGTCTCGAACACCGGGGAGCTGTTTTTT. Protein sequence: CSARPSSVSNTGELFF.

This clonotype was recorded many times. CDR3 protein: CSASQPTPGQQTDTQYF. The CDR3 coding sequence is TGCAGTGCTAGCCAACCTACCCCGGGACAGCAAACAGATACGCAGTATTTT. The chain joins TRBV20-1 to TRBJ2-3; 7 bases fit TRBD1. With 3 bases clipped from V and 3 bases from J, the junction kept 15 bases outside the gene matches. The V gene's germline CDR1 is DFQATT and CDR2 SNEGSKA (reference sequence). The CDR3 is 17 residues long.

This chain uses TRBV10-3 with TRBJ1-1; 8 positions agree with TRBD1. The CDR3 is 13 amino acids. Germline V gene lookup returns CDR1 ENHRY and CDR2 SYGVKD. CDR3 residues: CATSQGANTEAFF. The CDR3 DNA is TGTGCGACCAGCCAGGGGGCGAACACTGAAGCTTTCTTT.

J is TRBJ2-3 and V is TRBV7-2, with D perhaps TRBD1 (5 bases). V shed 5 bases and J shed 7 bases, with 13 bases lying between them. CDR3 length equals 13 residues. Looked up from germline, CDR1 is SGHTA and CDR2 is FQGNSA. CDR3 in DNA: TGTGCCAGCAGCCTCCCACAGGTTAATACGCAGTATTTT. This gives the protein CASSLPQVNTQYF.

This clonotype was recorded a few times. This rearrangement joins TRBV20-1 to TRBJ1-5; D is undetermined. There are 15 residues in the CDR3. Looked up from germline, CDR1 is DFQATT and CDR2 is SNEGSKA (reference sequence). The V end was cut by 3 bases, the J end by 0 bases, with 12 bases between. The CDR3 sequence: CSASINSDSNQPQHF. Written as DNA, the CDR3 is TGCAGTGCTAGCATTAACAGCGATAGCAATCAGCCCCAGCATTTT.

In this sample, this clonotype turned up a few times. The chain recombines TRBV12-3 or TRBV12-4 with TRBJ1-1, with D maybe TRBD1 (5 bases). V was pared by 3 bases and J by 1 base, with 15 bases between. The CDR3 is 16 amino acids. CDR3 nucleotides: TGTGCCAGCAGTTTTGGGGACGCAGGGTGGAACACTGAAGCTTTCTTT. Amino acids: CASSFGDAGWNTEAFF.

Only a few counts were recorded for this clonotype. This rearrangement joins TRBV3-1 to TRBJ1-1, with D maybe TRBD1 (5 bases). This CDR3 region has 15 residues. V was clipped by 4 bases and J by 5 bases, with 17 bases between them. Germline CDR1 is LGHDT and CDR2 is YNNKEL (reference sequence). Written as DNA, the CDR3 is TGTGCCAGCAGCCCATCGGGGGGTCAAGATACTGAAGCTTTCTTT. Residues: CASSPSGGQDTEAFF.

The J gene is TRBJ2-1, the V gene TRBV28; D is tentatively TRBD1 or TRBD2 (5 bases each). The length of the CDR3 is 15 residues. The ends were cut back, 6 bases at V and 1 base at J, with 13 bases in the middle. CDR1 is MDHEN, CDR2 SYDVKM, per germline. The DNA for the CDR3 is TGTGCCAGCAGGATAGATGGGGGTTCCTACAATGAGCAGTTCTTC. It encodes CASRIDGGSYNEQFF.

Only a few counts were recorded for this clonotype. The V gene is TRBV7-9, the J gene TRBJ1-1; possibly TRBD1 for D (5 bases). With 5 bases removed from V and 12 bases from J, the gap between germline ends came to 16 bases. Germline CDR1 SEHNR, CDR2 FQNEAQ (reference sequence). The CDR3 extends over 12 amino acids. For the CDR3, the DNA is TGTGCCAGCAGCCCCTCAGGGATGATTTCTTTCTTT. It yields the protein CASSPSGMISFF.

The chain employs TRBV6-2 or TRBV6-3 and TRBJ2-1, with 7 positions matching TRBD2. The J segment lost 5 bases and the V segment lost 4 bases, leaving 11 bases of the junction unmatched. CDR3 length: 16 residues. Per the germline V gene, CDR1 is MNHEY and CDR2 is SVGEGT. The CDR3 here is CASSSHGLVENNEQFF. DNA of the CDR3: TGTGCCAGCAGTTCTCATGGACTAGTTGAAAACAATGAGCAGTTCTTC.

This clonotype came up a few times. This chain uses TRBV20-1 with TRBJ1-1, with D hard to call. This CDR3 is built from 11 residues. V was cut by 0 bases and J by 11 bases, with 10 bases left in between. From germline, CDR1 is DFQATT and CDR2 SNEGSKA (reference sequence). The CDR3 DNA is TGCAGTGCTAGAGATACGCCCGGGGCTTTCTTT. It is translated as CSARDTPGAFF.

This chain connects TRBV10-3 to TRBJ1-1; tentatively, D is TRBD1 (5 bases). Germline loops: CDR1 ENHRY, CDR2 SYGVKD. The CDR3 has 14 residues. Trimming shortened V by 6 bases and J by 6 bases, and 17 bases separated the two germline ends. The CDR3 bases are TGTGCCATCAGCAAGGGACTTATGGACGCTGAAGCTTTCTTT. It specifies CAISKGLMDAEAFF.

This rearrangement joins TRBV5-4 to TRBJ1-1, with D uncertain. Trimming removed 2 bases at V and 1 base at J, with 12 bases between. This CDR3 comprises 15 residues. Per germline, CDR1 SGHNT and CDR2 YYREEE (reference sequence). CDR3 residues: CASSLRRQGNTEAFF. The CDR3 DNA reads as TGTGCCAGCAGCTTACGGCGACAAGGGAACACTGAAGCTTTCTTT.

This clonotype was counted only a few times. The CDR3 DNA reads as TGTGCCACCAGCAGAGATTGGAACACTGAAGCTTTCTTT. Encoded protein: CATSRDWNTEAFF. This rearrangement joins TRBV15 to TRBJ1-1; D gene uncertain. Germline V gives CDR1 LNHNV, CDR2 YYDKDF (reference sequence). There are 13 residues in the CDR3. V was pared by 0 bases and J by 1 base, with 3 bases between.

The J gene is TRBJ2-2, the V gene TRBV7-9, with D unclear. The CDR3 has 11 residues. In germline, CDR1 is SEHNR, CDR2 FQNEAQ (reference sequence). V lost 10 bases to trimming and J lost 3 bases, with 6 bases between them. The DNA of the CDR3 is TGTGCCATCTCTTACACCGGGGAGCTGTTTTTT. Translation gives CAISYTGELFF.